This T cell receptor (beta chain) was identified in a study of OX40 agonist ivuxolimab in advanced cancers. Concerning the study at large: Ivuxolimab was a fully human IgG2 agonistic monoclonal antibody targeting the costimulatory receptor OX40 (CD134). Intravenous ivuxolimab was administered to patients every 2 weeks at six dose levels: 0.01, 0.1, 0.3, 1.5, 3 and 10 mg/kg. Of the 52 patients in dose escalation, about 20 had hepatocellular carcinoma, around 15 had melanoma, 9 had renal cell carcinoma and 9 had head and neck cancer. In the dose-escalation cohort, nearly 85% of patients were male, and the mean age was 60 years with a range of roughly 23 to 79. Prior anti-PD-1, anti-PD-L1 or anti-CTLA-4 therapy was permitted, and approximately 42% of dose-escalation patients had received checkpoint inhibitors. Three dose-escalation patients achieved partial responses, one with hepatocellular carcinoma and two with cutaneous melanoma. Peripheral TCRbeta sequencing was intended to test whether TCR sequence diversity was altered and clonal T-cell expansion was caused by ivuxolimab. The monotherapy dose-escalation portion (N = 52 patients) of the phase I ivuxolimab trial is reported in the paper. Broad study findings and their caveats: At doses from 0.1 to 3.0 mg/kg, clonal expansion was seen in both CD4+ and CD8+ blood T cells between baseline and week 6. Low levels of normalized T-cell clonal expansion were also seen in some nonresponding patients. On average, CD8+ T cells showed more expanded clones than CD4+ T cells after ivuxolimab. In the 0.1-3.0 mg/kg groups, partial responders had among the lowest normalized peripheral clonal expansion, particularly in CD8+ T cells. Which antigens the clonally expanded peripheral T cells were specific for was not determined.

Genomic DNA was extracted from sorted cells for sequencing of the TCRbeta CDR3 region. The immunoSEQ Assay was used for sequencing of TCRbeta CDR3 regions. The immuneACCESS repertoire file appears here via TCRdb, limited to in-frame rearrangements. These files lack a portion of the clones; in checked studies, under half of the deficit traces to unresolved V genes, and the cause of the others is not known. The sample table lists 130,000 or so clones, 93% of them with a count of one. Approximately 0.99% of the sample belongs to the ten largest clones. As concerns this clone: Which antigen it targets is not known. No clone much larger than this one lies a single base away; base qualities are absent.

Counted from cysteine to phenylalanine, this CDR3 has 15 amino acids. Only the CDR3 portion is preserved as DNA: 45 bases, with reading frame beginning at the first base. V loses 6 bases, J loses 3 bases, and the germline ends lie 18 bases apart. The germline V gene provides CDR1 MNHEY and CDR2 SVGAGI. The trial excluded patients who had a history of autoimmune disease or were on systemic immunosuppression. In every dose cohort, peripheral blood was drawn for TCR sequencing at baseline, cycle 4 day 1, and cycle 7 day 1. The samples were taken from a phase I, first-in-human, multicenter, open-label dose-escalation trial of ivuxolimab. Adults with locally advanced or metastatic melanoma, renal cell, hepatocellular, or head and neck squamous cell carcinoma were enrolled in the trial. Before TCR sequencing, CD4+ T cells and CD8+ T cells were sorted from peripheral blood as separate populations.

Here the chain combines TRBV6-5 and TRBJ2-7; tentative D gene TRBD1, with 6 bases matching. The sample consisted of CD4+ or CD8+ T cells sorted from blood, taken in a trial of the OX40 agonist ivuxolimab. This TCR came from an adult with an advanced solid tumor such as melanoma, head and neck, liver or kidney cancer. CDR3 protein: CASSPPGVRGYEQYF. The DNA is TGTGCCAGCAGCCCCCCAGGGGTGAGGGGCTACGAGCAGTACTTC.